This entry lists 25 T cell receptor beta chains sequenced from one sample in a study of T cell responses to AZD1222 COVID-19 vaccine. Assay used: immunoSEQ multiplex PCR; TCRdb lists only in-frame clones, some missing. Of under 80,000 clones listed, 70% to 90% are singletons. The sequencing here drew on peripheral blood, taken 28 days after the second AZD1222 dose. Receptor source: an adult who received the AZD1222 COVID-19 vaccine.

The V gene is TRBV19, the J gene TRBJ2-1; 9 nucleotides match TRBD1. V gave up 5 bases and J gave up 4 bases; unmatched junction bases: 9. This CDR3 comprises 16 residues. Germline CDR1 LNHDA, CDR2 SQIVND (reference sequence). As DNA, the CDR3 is TGTGCCAGTAGTGTCGGACAGGGGTCGGGGTACAATGAGCAGTTCTTC. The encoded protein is CASSVGQGSGYNEQFF.

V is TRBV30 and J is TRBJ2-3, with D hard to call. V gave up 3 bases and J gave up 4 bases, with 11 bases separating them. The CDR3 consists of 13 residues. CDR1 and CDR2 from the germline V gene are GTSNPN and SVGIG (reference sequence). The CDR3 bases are TGTGCCTGGAGCCTAAGGTGGTCAGATACGCAGTATTTT. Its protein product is CAWSLRWSDTQYF.

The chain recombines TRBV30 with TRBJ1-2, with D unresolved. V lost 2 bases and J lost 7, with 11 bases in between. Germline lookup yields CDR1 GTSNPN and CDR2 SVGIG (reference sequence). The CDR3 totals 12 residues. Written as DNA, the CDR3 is TGTGCCTGGAGTACGGGTTCACTTGGCTACACCTTC. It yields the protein CAWSTGSLGYTF. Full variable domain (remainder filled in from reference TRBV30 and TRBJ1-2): SQTIHQWPATLVQPVGSPLSLECTVEGTSNPNLYWYRQAAGRGLQLLFYSVGIGQISSEVPQNLSASRPQDRQFILSSKKLLLSDSGFYLCAWSTGSLGYTFGSGTRLTVV.

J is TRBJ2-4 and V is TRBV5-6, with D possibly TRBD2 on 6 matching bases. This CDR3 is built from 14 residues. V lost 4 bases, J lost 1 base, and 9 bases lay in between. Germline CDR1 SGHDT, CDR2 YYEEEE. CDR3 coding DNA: TGTGCCAGCAGCAAAGCGGGTGCCAAAAACATTCAGTACTTC. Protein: CASSKAGAKNIQYF.

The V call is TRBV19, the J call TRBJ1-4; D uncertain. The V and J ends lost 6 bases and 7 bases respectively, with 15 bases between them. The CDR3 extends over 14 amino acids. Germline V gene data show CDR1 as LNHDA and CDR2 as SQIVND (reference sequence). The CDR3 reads CASSSTGSGEKLFF. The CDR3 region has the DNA TGTGCCAGTAGCTCTACGGGTTCAGGTGAAAAACTGTTTTTT. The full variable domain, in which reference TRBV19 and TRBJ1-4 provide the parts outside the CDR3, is DGGITQSPKYLFRKEGQNVTLSCEQNLNHDAMYWYRQDPGQGLRLIYYSQIVNDFQKGDIAEGYSVSREKKESFPLTVTSAQKNPTAFYLCASSSTGSGEKLFFGSGTQLSVL.

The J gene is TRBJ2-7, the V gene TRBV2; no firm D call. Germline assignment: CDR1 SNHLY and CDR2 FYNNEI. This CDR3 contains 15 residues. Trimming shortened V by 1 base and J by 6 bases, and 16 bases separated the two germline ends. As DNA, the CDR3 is TGTGCCAGCAGTGAAGTGGGCGTAAGAATGGGCGAGCAGTACTTC. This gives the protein CASSEVGVRMGEQYF. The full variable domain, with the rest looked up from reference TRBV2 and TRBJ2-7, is EPEVTQTPSHQVTQMGQEVILRCVPISNHLYFYWYRQILGQKVEFLVSFYNNEISEKSEIFDDQFSVERPDGSNFTLKIRSTKLEDSAMYFCASSEVGVRMGEQYFGPGTRLTVT.

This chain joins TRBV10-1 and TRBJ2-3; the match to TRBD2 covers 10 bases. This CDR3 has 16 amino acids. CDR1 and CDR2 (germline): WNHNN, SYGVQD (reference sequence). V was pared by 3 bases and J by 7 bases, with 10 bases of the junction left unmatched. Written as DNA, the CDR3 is TGCGCCAGCAGTGAAGGACTAGCGGTCGCCCGAAATACGCAGTATTTT. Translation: CASSEGLAVARNTQYF.

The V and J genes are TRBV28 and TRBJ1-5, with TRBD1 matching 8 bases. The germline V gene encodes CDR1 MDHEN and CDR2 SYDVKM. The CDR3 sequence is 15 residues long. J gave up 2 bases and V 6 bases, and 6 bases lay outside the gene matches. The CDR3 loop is CASSRRGRGNQPQHF. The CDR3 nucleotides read TGTGCCAGCAGCCGCAGGGGGCGCGGCAATCAGCCCCAGCATTTT.

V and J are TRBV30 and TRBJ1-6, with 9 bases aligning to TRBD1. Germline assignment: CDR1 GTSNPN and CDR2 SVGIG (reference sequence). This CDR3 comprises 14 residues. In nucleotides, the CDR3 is TGTGGCACCCAAGTACAGGGGGCGCATTCACCCCTCCACTTT. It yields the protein CGTQVQGAHSPLHF.

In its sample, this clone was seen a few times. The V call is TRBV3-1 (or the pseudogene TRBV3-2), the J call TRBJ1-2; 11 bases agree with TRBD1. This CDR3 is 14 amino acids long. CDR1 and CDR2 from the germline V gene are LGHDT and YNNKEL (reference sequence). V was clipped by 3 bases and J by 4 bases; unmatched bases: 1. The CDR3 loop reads CASSQGQGGYGYTF. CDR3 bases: TGTGCCAGCAGCCAGGGACAGGGGGGCTATGGCTACACCTTC.

CDR3 in amino acids: CASSVGGNTIYF. Written as DNA, the CDR3 is TGTGCCAGCAGTGTGGGTGGAAACACCATATATTTT. The chain is built from TRBV2 and TRBJ1-3; unclear D gene. V gave up 4 bases and J gave up 3 bases, with 4 bases separating them. CDR1 is SNHLY and CDR2 is FYNNEI in the germline V gene. This CDR3 spans 12 amino acids. The variable domain in full, with the rest retrieved from reference TRBV2 and TRBJ1-3, is EPEVTQTPSHQVTQMGQEVILRCVPISNHLYFYWYRQILGQKVEFLVSFYNNEISEKSEIFDDQFSVERPDGSNFTLKIRSTKLEDSAMYFCASSVGGNTIYFGEGSWLTVV.

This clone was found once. DNA for the CDR3: TGTGCCAGTAGGCCACAAGAAACCTACGAGCAGTACTTC. It yields the protein CASRPQETYEQYF. The V and J genes are TRBV19 and TRBJ2-7; no clear D gene. The CDR3 runs to 13 residues. The V and J ends lost 6 bases and 2 bases respectively, with 11 bases between them. The V gene's germline CDR1 is LNHDA and CDR2 SQIVND (reference sequence).

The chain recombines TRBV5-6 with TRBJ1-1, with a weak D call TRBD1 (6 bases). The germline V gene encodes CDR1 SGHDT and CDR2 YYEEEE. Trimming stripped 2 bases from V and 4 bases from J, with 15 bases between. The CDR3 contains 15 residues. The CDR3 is CASSLPGVGSTEAFF. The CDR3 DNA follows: TGTGCCAGCAGCTTACCAGGGGTAGGGAGCACTGAAGCTTTCTTT.

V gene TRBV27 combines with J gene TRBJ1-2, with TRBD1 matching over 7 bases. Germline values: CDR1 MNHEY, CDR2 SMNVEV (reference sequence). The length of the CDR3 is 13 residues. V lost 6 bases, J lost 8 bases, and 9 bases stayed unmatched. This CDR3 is CASRTTGLKGYTF. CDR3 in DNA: TGTGCCAGCAGGACGACAGGGCTAAAAGGCTACACCTTC.

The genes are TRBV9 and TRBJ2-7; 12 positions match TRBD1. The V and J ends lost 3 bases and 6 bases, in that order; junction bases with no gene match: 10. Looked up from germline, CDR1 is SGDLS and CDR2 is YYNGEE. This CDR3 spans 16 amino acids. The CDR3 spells CASSEDGTGGLLEQYF. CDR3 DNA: TGTGCCAGCAGCGAGGACGGGACAGGGGGCCTCCTCGAGCAGTACTTC.

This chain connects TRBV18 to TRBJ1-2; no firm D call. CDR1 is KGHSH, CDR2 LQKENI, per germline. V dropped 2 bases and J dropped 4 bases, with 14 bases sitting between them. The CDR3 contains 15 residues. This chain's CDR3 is CASSPINDPSYGYTF. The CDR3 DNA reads TGTGCCAGCTCACCAATAAACGACCCTAGCTATGGCTACACCTTC.

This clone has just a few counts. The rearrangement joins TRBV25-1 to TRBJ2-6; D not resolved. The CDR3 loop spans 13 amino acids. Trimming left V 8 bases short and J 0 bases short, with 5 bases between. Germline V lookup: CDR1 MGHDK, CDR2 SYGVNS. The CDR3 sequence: CASLGSGANVLTF. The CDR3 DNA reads TGTGCCAGCTTGGGCTCTGGGGCCAACGTCCTGACTTTC. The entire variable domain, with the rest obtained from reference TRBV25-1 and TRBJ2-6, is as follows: EADIYQTPRYLVIGTGKKITLECSQTMGHDKMYWYQQDPGMELHLIHYSYGVNSTEKGDLSSESTVSRIRTEHFPLTLESARPSHTSQYLCASLGSGANVLTFGAGSRLTVL.

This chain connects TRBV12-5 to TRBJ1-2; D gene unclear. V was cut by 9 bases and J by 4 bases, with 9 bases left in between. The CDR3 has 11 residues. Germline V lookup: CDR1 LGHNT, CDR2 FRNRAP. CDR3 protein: CARVVGYGYTF. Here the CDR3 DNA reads TGTGCTAGAGTCGTCGGCTATGGCTACACCTTC.

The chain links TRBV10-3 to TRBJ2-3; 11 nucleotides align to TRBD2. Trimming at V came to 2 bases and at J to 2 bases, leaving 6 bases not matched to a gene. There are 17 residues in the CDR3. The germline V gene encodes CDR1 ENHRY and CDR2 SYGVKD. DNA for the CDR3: TGTGCCATCAGTGAGGGTGGTAGCGGGAGGGCCACAGATACGCAGTATTTT. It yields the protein CAISEGGSGRATDTQYF.

The CDR3 bases are TGTGCCAGCAGCTTAGGGTTGGGGTCCGGGGAGCTGTTTTTT. Protein sequence: CASSLGLGSGELFF. The chain has TRBV13 and TRBJ2-2; D gene uncertain. From germline, CDR1 is PRHDT and CDR2 FYEKMQ (reference sequence). Trimming shortened V by 0 bases and J by 6 bases, and 8 bases separated the two germline ends. There are 14 residues in the CDR3.

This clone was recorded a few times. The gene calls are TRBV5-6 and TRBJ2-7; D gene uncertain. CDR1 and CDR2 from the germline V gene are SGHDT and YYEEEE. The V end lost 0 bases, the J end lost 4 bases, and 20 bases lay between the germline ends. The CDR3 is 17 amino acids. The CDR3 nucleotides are TGTGCCAGCAGCTTGGGCCCGAACAGAGATCCCTTTTACGAGCAGTACTTC. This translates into CASSLGPNRDPFYEQYF.

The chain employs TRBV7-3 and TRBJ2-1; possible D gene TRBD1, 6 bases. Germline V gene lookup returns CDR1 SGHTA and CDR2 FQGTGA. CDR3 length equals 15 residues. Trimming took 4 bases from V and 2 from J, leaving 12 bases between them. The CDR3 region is CASSSNRDPYNEQFF. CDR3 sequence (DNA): TGTGCCAGCAGCTCCAACAGGGATCCCTACAATGAGCAGTTCTTC.

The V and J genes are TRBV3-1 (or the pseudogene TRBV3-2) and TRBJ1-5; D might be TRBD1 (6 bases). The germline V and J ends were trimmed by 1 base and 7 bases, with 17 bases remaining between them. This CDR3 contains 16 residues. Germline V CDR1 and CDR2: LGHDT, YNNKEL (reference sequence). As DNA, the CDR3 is TGTGCCAGCAGCCAAGTCCCTCAGGGGATCGGGCAGCCCCAGCATTTT. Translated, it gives CASSQVPQGIGQPQHF.

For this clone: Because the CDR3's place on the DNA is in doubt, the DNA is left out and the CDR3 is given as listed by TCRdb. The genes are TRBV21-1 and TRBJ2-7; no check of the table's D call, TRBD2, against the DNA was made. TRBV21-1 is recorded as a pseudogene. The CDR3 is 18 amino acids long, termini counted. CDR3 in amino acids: CANHSLGVAGGAVYEQYF.

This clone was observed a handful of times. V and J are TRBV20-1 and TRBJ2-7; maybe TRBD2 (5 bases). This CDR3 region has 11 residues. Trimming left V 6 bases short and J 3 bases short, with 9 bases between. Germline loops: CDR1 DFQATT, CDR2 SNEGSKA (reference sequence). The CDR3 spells CSAPRGYEQYF. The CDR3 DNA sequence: TGCAGTGCCCCCCGGGGCTACGAGCAGTACTTC.